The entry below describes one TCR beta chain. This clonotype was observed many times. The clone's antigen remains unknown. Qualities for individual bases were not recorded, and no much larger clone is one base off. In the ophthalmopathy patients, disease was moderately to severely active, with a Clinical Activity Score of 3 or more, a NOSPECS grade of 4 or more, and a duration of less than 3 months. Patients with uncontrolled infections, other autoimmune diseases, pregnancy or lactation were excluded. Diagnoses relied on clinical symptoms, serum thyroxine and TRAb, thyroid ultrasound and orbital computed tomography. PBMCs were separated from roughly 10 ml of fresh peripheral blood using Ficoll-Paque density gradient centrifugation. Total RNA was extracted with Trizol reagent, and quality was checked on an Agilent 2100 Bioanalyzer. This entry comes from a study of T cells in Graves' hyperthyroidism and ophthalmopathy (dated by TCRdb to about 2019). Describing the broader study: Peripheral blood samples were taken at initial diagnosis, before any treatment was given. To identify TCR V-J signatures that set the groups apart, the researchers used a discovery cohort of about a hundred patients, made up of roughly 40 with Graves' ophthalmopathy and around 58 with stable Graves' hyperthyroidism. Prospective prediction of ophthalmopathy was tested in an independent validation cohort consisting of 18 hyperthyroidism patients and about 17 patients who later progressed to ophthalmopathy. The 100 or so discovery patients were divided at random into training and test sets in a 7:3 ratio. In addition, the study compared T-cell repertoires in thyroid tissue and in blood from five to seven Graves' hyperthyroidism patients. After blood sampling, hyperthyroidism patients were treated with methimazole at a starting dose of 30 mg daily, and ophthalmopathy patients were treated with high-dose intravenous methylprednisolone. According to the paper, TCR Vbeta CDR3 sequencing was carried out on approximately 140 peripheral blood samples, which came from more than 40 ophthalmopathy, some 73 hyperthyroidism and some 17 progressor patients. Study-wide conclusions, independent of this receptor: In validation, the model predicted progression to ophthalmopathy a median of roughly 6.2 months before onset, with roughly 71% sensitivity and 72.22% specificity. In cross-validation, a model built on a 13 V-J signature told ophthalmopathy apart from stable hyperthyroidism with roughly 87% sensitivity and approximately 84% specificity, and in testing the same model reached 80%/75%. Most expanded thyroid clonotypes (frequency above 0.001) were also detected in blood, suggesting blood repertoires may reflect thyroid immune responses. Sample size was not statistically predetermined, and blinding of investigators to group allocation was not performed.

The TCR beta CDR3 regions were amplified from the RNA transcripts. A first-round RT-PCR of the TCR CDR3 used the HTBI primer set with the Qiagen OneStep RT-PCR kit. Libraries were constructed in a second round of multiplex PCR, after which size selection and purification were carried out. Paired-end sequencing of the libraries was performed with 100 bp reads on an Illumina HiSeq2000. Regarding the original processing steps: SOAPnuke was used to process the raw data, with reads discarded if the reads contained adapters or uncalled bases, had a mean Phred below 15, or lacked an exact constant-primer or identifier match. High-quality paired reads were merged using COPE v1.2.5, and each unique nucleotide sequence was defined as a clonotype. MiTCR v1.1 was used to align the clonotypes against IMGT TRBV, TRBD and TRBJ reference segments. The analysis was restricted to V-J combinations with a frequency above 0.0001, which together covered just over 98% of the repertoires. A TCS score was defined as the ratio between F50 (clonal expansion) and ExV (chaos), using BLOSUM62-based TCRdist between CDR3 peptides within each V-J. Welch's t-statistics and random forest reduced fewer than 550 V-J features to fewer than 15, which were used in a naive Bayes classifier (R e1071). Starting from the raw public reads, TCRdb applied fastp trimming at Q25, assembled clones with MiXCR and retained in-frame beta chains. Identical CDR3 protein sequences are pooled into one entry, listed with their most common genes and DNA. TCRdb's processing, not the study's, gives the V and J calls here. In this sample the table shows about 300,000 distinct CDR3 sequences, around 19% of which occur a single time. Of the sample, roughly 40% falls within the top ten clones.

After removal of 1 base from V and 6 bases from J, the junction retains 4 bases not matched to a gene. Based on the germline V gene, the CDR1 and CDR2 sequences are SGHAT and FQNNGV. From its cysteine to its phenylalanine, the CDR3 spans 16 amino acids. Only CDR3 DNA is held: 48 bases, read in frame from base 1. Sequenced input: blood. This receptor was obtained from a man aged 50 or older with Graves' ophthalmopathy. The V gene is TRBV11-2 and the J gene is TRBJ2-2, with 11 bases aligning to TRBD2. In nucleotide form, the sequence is TGTGCCAGCAGCTTAGTAGCGGGAGGGCTTGCCGGGGAGCTGTTTTTT. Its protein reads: CASSLVAGGLAGELFF.